One and the same sample provided the 24 T cell receptor beta chains below, sequenced in a study of blood T cell repertoires in COVID-19. Clones were sequenced by immunoSEQ multiplex PCR, and TCRdb holds only the in-frame ones, with some missing. Seen here are some 250,000 clones, approximately 83% observed once, and the top ten hold around 3%. The specimen sequenced was PBMCs or T cells enriched from blood (not recorded which). The receptors here all came from a middle-aged woman with acute COVID-19.

The rearrangement uses TRBV28 and TRBJ1-6; TRBD1 matches 10 bases. Per the germline V gene, CDR1 is MDHEN and CDR2 is SYDVKM. CDR3 length equals 15 residues. The junction had 8 bases not matched to a gene; V was cut back by 5 bases and J by 10 bases. As DNA, the CDR3 is TGTGCCAGCAGTCCCGGACAGGGGGAAGGGTCACCCCTCCACTTT. Its protein product is CASSPGQGEGSPLHF.

The chain recombines TRBV7-3 with TRBJ2-1; D might be TRBD2 (6 bases). The CDR3 is 16 residues long. Deletions cut 5 bases from V and 8 bases from J, with 22 bases between. Germline V gene sequence: CDR1 SGHTA, CDR2 FQGTGA. The CDR3 nucleotides read TGTGCCAGCAGCAAAAACCCGACTAGTCATGGGTATGAGCAGTTCTTC. This codes for CASSKNPTSHGYEQFF.

V is TRBV4-1 and J is TRBJ2-1; 10 bases map to TRBD1. CDR1 and CDR2 (germline): MGHRA, YSYEKL. This CDR3 contains 18 residues. V shed 4 bases and J 6 bases; nucleotides not matched to a gene: 15. This CDR3 is CASSRYKGGDRGTNEQFF. The CDR3 DNA is TGCGCCAGCAGCCGGTACAAAGGAGGGGACAGGGGCACCAATGAGCAGTTCTTC.

The J gene is TRBJ1-3, the V gene TRBV19; D gene ambiguous. The CDR3 sequence is 17 residues long. V was trimmed by 3 bases and J by 1 base, leaving 16 bases between them. Germline V CDR1 and CDR2: LNHDA, SQIVND (reference sequence). The CDR3: CASSIGLARKSGNTIYF. The CDR3 nucleotides read TGTGCCAGTAGTATCGGTTTGGCGCGGAAATCTGGAAACACCATATATTTT.

The rearrangement links TRBV5-4 to TRBJ2-1; TRBD2 matches 11 bases. This CDR3 comprises 15 residues. Germline CDR1 and CDR2: SGHNT and YYREEE (reference sequence). V dropped 4 bases and J dropped 7; count of bases not matched to a gene: 7. The CDR3 DNA reads as TGTGCCAGCAGCCGTACTAGCGGGAGACGGAATGAGCAGTTCTTC. It translates to CASSRTSGRRNEQFF.

The chain employs TRBV7-6 and TRBJ1-2, with D maybe TRBD1 (5 bases). Per the germline V gene, CDR1 is SGHVS and CDR2 is FNYEAQ. This CDR3 is built from 18 residues. The ends were cut back, 3 bases at V and 8 bases at J, with 28 bases in the middle. CDR3 in amino acids: CASSLTYPSGVKEGGYTF. CDR3 DNA sequence: TGTGCCAGCAGCTTGACCTACCCTTCGGGAGTAAAAGAGGGGGGCTACACCTTC.

The chain uses TRBV5-4 and TRBJ2-3; 10 bases align to TRBD2. This CDR3 has 15 amino acids. The V and J ends lost 1 base and 4 bases, in that order; junction bases with no gene match: 3. The germline CDR1 and CDR2 sequences are SGHNT and YYREEE (reference sequence). The CDR3: CASSLRTSGADTQYF. The CDR3 bases are TGTGCCAGCAGCTTGCGCACTAGCGGGGCAGATACGCAGTATTTT.

The chain has TRBV2 and TRBJ2-7, with 10 bases aligning to TRBD2. CDR1 is SNHLY and CDR2 is FYNNEI in the germline V gene. The CDR3 is made up of 15 amino acids. J lost 2 bases, V lost 5 bases, and 6 bases had no gene match. As DNA, the CDR3 is TGTGCCAGCAGTAGTAGCGGGAGGACTACCTACGAGCAGTACTTC. Translation gives CASSSSGRTTYEQYF.

This chain connects TRBV4-1 to TRBJ2-5; 11 bases agree with TRBD1. This CDR3 comprises 16 residues. Trimming took 1 base from V and 2 from J; bases not matched to a gene: 3. The germline V gene has CDR1 MGHRA and CDR2 YSYEKL. CDR3 nucleotides: TGCGCCAGCAGCCAAGTGGGACAGGGGGTACAAGAGACCCAGTACTTC. It specifies CASSQVGQGVQETQYF.

This chain uses TRBV5-1 with TRBJ1-2; D gene ambiguous. Germline V gene data show CDR1 as SGHRS and CDR2 as YFSETQ. CDR3 size: 13 residues. Trimming pared 0 bases from V and 5 bases from J, leaving 8 bases between. The CDR3 DNA reads as TGCGCCAGCAGCTTGGGGCCGGGATATGGCTACACCTTC. Protein: CASSLGPGYGYTF.

V gene TRBV13 combines with J gene TRBJ1-2; D might be TRBD1 (6 bases). From germline, CDR1 is PRHDT and CDR2 FYEKMQ (reference sequence). Trimming shortened V by 5 bases and J by 1 base, and 14 bases separated the two germline ends. The CDR3 runs to 15 residues. CDR3 in amino acids: CASSQTGDFNYGYTF. In nucleotides, the CDR3 is TGTGCCAGCAGCCAGACAGGAGATTTTAACTATGGCTACACCTTC.

V gene TRBV19 combines with J gene TRBJ1-1; 7 positions agree with TRBD1. CDR1 is LNHDA and CDR2 is SQIVND in the germline V gene (reference sequence). This CDR3 spans 14 amino acids. The V segment lost 7 bases and the J segment 3 bases; nucleotides outside the gene matches: 8. The CDR3 reads CASNTGARDTEAFF. CDR3 sequence (DNA): TGTGCCAGTAACACAGGGGCCAGAGACACTGAAGCTTTCTTT.

J is TRBJ2-7 and V is TRBV19; TRBD2 is a possible D gene (6 bases). V lost 0 bases, J lost 3 bases, and 12 bases lay in between. This CDR3 is 15 amino acids long. The germline V gene has CDR1 LNHDA and CDR2 SQIVND (reference sequence). The CDR3 region is CASSIEAGTHYEQYF. The CDR3 DNA reads as TGTGCCAGTAGTATAGAGGCGGGAACCCACTACGAGCAGTACTTC.

The rearrangement links TRBV5-8 to TRBJ2-5, with 15 bases that match TRBD2. The V gene end was trimmed by 0 bases and the J gene end by 5 bases; junction bases not matched to a gene: 5. The CDR3 is 17 residues long. CDR1 is SGHTS and CDR2 is YDEGEE in the germline V gene. The chain's CDR3 is CASSLGTSGRARETQYF. The CDR3 DNA is TGTGCCAGCAGCTTGGGGACTAGCGGGAGGGCCCGTGAGACCCAGTACTTC.

This chain connects TRBV27 to TRBJ2-1; tentative D call: TRBD1 (5 bases). The CDR3 has 16 residues. Trimming left V 7 bases short and J 1 base short, with 17 bases between. CDR1 is MNHEY and CDR2 is SMNVEV in the germline V gene (reference sequence). CDR3 sequence reads: CASTGVQGRSYNEQFF. The CDR3 DNA follows: TGTGCCAGCACTGGAGTGCAGGGCAGGTCCTACAATGAGCAGTTCTTC.

V gene TRBV27 combines with J gene TRBJ1-2; TRBD1 aligns across 7 bases. The V gene's germline CDR1 is MNHEY and CDR2 SMNVEV (reference sequence). CDR3 length equals 15 residues. Trimming cost V 0 bases and J 4 bases; bases outside gene matches: 5. The CDR3 protein is CASSLSGQGGYGYTF. The CDR3 DNA reads TGTGCCAGCAGTTTATCCGGGCAGGGGGGCTATGGCTACACCTTC.

This chain joins TRBV27 and TRBJ2-7; D remains unclear. There are 15 residues in the CDR3. The germline V gene has CDR1 MNHEY and CDR2 SMNVEV (reference sequence). V lost 3 bases to trimming and J lost 0 bases, with 12 bases between them. The CDR3 nucleotides read TGTGCCAGCAGTTTGACTCTCTCTAGCTCCTACGAGCAGTACTTC. Translation: CASSLTLSSSYEQYF.

This chain uses TRBV7-9 with TRBJ1-4; 7 bases map to TRBD1. Per germline, CDR1 SEHNR and CDR2 FQNEAQ (reference sequence). V lost 5 bases, J lost 4 bases, and 10 bases stayed unmatched. The CDR3 has 16 amino acids. CDR3 sequence reads: CASSATDRAHNEKLFF. The CDR3 DNA follows: TGTGCCAGCAGCGCGACCGACAGGGCCCATAATGAAAAACTGTTTTTT.

This clone has ten or more counts. V usage is TRBV7-9 and J usage is TRBJ2-7; TRBD1 matches at 7 bases. The J segment lost 4 bases and the V segment lost 3 bases, leaving 12 bases of the junction unmatched. CDR1 is SEHNR and CDR2 is FQNEAQ in the germline V gene (reference sequence). This CDR3 comprises 16 residues. The CDR3: CASSLGTTGVLYEQYF. The CDR3 DNA follows: TGTGCCAGCAGCTTGGGGACAACAGGGGTTTTGTACGAGCAGTACTTC.

The V gene is TRBV27, the J gene TRBJ2-7, with 8 positions matching TRBD1. Germline values: CDR1 MNHEY, CDR2 SMNVEV (reference sequence). The CDR3 loop spans 14 amino acids. After removal of 5 bases from V and 4 bases from J, the junction contained 7 bases not matched to a gene. CDR3 nucleotide sequence: TGTGCCAGCAGTCCTACGACAGGGGCTTACGAGCAGTACTTC. Amino acid sequence: CASSPTTGAYEQYF.

The rearrangement links TRBV5-4 to TRBJ1-2, with D possibly matching TRBD1 (6 bases). The V gene lost 6 bases and the J gene lost 8 bases, with 14 bases spanning the gap. Looked up from germline, CDR1 is SGHNT and CDR2 is YYREEE (reference sequence). The CDR3 is 12 amino acids. The CDR3 region is CASTTGYDGYTF. Here the CDR3 DNA reads TGTGCCAGCACCACAGGGTACGACGGCTACACCTTC.

The J gene is TRBJ2-7, the V gene TRBV7-3; D unclear. The CDR3 extends over 16 amino acids. Germline CDR1 reads SGHTA; CDR2 reads FQGTGA. V was trimmed by 2 bases and J by 6 bases, leaving 20 bases between them. CDR3 residues: CASSLAVASGMGEQYF. The CDR3 DNA reads TGTGCCAGCAGCTTAGCGGTAGCCTCCGGAATGGGCGAGCAGTACTTC.

The rearrangement joins TRBV19 to TRBJ1-2; D not resolved. Germline CDR1 and CDR2: LNHDA and SQIVND (reference sequence). The CDR3 extends over 14 amino acids. V lost 3 bases, J lost 4 bases, and 12 bases lay in between. The CDR3 is CASSIRQAVYGYTF. DNA for the CDR3: TGTGCCAGTAGTATCCGACAAGCCGTCTATGGCTACACCTTC.

The genes are TRBV12-3 or TRBV12-4 and TRBJ2-2; D gene ambiguous. The V gene lost 2 bases and the J gene lost 6 bases, with 4 bases spanning the gap. This CDR3 has 12 residues. Here the CDR3 DNA reads TGTGCCAGCAGTTTAATATCCGGGGAGCTGTTTTTT. This translates into CASSLISGELFF.